This T cell receptor beta chain was found in a study of blood T cell repertoires in COVID-19. This table comes from immunoSEQ multiplex PCR, and its TCRdb copy is limited to in-frame clones, with some not included. The data show 300,000 to 400,000 clones, with about 90% seen just once and more than 3% held by the top ten. The CDR3 extends over 16 amino acids. Germline trimming cut 2 bases from V and 4 bases from J; bases unmatched to any gene: 8. The germline V gene encodes CDR1 MNHEY and CDR2 SVGEGT. The V gene is TRBV6-2 or TRBV6-3, the J gene TRBJ2-3, with 8 nucleotides matching TRBD2. Sequenced: peripheral blood. The TCR comes from a young woman who had recovered from COVID-19. This CDR3 is CASSYMSGLGPDTQYF. The CDR3, as DNA: TGTGCCAGCAGTTACATGTCGGGACTAGGACCAGATACGCAGTATTTT.